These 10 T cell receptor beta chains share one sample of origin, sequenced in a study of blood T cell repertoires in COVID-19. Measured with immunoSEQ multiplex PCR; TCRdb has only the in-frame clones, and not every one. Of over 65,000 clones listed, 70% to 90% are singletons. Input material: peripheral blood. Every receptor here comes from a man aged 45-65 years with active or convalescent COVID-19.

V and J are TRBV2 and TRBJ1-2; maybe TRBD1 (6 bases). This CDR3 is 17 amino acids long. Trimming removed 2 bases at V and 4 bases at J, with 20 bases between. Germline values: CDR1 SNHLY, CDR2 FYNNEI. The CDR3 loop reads CASSEWVGTTSSYGYTF. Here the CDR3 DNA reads TGTGCCAGCAGTGAATGGGTGGGGACAACAAGTTCCTATGGCTACACCTTC.

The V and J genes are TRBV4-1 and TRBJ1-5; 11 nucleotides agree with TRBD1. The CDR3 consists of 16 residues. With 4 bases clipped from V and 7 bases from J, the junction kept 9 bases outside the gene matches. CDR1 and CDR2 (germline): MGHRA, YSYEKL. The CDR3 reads CASSRERTGGLQPQHF. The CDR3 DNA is TGCGCCAGCAGCCGAGAAAGGACAGGGGGCCTCCAGCCCCAGCATTTT.

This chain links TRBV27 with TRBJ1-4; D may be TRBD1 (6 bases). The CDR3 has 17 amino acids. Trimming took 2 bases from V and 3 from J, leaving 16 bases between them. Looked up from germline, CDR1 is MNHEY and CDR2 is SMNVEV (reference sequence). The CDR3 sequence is CASSLRAGVRANEKLFF. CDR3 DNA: TGTGCCAGCAGTTTAAGGGCAGGGGTTCGAGCTAATGAAAAACTGTTTTTT.

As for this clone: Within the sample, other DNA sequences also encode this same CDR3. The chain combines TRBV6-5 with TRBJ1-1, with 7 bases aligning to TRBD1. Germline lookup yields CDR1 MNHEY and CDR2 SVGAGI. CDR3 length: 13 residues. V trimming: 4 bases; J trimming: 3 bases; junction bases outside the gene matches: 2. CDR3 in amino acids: CASSSDRDTEAFF. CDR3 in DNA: TGTGCCAGCAGTTCCGACAGGGACACTGAAGCTTTCTTT.

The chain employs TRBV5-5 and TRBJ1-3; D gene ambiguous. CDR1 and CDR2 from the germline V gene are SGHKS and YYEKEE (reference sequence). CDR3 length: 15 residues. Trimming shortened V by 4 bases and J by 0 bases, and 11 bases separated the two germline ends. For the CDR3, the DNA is TGTGCCAGCAGCCGCTATACAGCCTCTGGAAACACCATATATTTT. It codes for CASSRYTASGNTIYF.

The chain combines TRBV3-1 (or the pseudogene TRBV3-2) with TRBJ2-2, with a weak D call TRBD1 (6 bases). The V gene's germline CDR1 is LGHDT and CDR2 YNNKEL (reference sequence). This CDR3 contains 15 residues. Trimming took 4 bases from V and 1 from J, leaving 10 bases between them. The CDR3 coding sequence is TGTGCCAGCAGCCTGGAGACAGGGAACACCGGGGAGCTGTTTTTT. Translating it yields CASSLETGNTGELFF.

The chain's CDR3 is CATSRDGTSNEQFF. CDR3 coding DNA: TGTGCCACCAGCAGAGATGGGACTAGTAATGAGCAGTTCTTC. This chain connects TRBV15 to TRBJ2-1; 8 nucleotides match TRBD2. V gave up 0 bases and J gave up 7 bases; unmatched junction bases: 2. The CDR3 has 14 amino acids. Germline V gene lookup returns CDR1 LNHNV and CDR2 YYDKDF (reference sequence).

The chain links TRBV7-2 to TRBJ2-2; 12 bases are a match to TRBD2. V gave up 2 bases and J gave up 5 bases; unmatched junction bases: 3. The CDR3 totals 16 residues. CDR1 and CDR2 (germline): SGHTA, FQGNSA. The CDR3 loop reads CASSLRTSGVTGELFF. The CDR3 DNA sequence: TGTGCCAGCAGCTTACGGACTAGCGGGGTTACCGGGGAGCTGTTTTTT.

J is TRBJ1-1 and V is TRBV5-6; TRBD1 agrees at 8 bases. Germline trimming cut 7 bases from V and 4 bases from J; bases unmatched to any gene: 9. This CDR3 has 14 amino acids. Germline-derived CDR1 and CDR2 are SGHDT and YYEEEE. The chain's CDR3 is CASGGDRYSTEAFF. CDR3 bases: TGTGCCAGCGGCGGGGACAGGTATAGCACTGAAGCTTTCTTT.

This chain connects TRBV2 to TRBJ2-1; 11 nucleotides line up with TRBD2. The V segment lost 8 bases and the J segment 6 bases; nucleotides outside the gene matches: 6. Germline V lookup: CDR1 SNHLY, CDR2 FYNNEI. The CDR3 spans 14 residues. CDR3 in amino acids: CASLTSGILNEQFF. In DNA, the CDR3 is TGTGCCAGCCTGACTAGCGGGATCCTCAATGAGCAGTTCTTC.